The clone carrying this T cell receptor (beta chain) was observed a handful of times. Produced via immunoSEQ multiplex PCR; TCRdb's table is partial and in-frame only. Of roughly 140,000 clones listed, roughly 90% are singletons. This entry belongs to a study of blood T cell repertoires in COVID-19. Study at large: Acute and convalescent COVID-19 specimens originated in the United States, Italy and Spain.

CDR1 and CDR2 from the germline V gene are SGHVS and FQNEAQ. V lost 5 bases to trimming and J lost 4 bases; unmatched junction nucleotides: 7. CDR3 length: 17 amino acids. Those enrolled, adults aged roughly 18 to 89 years, came from about two dozen US areas. This sequence was found in a woman aged 25 to 39 with acute COVID-19. The sequenced sample consisted of PBMCs or T cells enriched from blood (not recorded which). The rearrangement uses TRBV7-8 and TRBJ2-3, with TRBD2 matching 15 bases. CDR3 coding DNA: TGTGCCAGCAGCCCCCGGACTAGCGGGAGGGCCGCAGATACGCAGTATTTT. Its translation is CASSPRTSGRAADTQYF.